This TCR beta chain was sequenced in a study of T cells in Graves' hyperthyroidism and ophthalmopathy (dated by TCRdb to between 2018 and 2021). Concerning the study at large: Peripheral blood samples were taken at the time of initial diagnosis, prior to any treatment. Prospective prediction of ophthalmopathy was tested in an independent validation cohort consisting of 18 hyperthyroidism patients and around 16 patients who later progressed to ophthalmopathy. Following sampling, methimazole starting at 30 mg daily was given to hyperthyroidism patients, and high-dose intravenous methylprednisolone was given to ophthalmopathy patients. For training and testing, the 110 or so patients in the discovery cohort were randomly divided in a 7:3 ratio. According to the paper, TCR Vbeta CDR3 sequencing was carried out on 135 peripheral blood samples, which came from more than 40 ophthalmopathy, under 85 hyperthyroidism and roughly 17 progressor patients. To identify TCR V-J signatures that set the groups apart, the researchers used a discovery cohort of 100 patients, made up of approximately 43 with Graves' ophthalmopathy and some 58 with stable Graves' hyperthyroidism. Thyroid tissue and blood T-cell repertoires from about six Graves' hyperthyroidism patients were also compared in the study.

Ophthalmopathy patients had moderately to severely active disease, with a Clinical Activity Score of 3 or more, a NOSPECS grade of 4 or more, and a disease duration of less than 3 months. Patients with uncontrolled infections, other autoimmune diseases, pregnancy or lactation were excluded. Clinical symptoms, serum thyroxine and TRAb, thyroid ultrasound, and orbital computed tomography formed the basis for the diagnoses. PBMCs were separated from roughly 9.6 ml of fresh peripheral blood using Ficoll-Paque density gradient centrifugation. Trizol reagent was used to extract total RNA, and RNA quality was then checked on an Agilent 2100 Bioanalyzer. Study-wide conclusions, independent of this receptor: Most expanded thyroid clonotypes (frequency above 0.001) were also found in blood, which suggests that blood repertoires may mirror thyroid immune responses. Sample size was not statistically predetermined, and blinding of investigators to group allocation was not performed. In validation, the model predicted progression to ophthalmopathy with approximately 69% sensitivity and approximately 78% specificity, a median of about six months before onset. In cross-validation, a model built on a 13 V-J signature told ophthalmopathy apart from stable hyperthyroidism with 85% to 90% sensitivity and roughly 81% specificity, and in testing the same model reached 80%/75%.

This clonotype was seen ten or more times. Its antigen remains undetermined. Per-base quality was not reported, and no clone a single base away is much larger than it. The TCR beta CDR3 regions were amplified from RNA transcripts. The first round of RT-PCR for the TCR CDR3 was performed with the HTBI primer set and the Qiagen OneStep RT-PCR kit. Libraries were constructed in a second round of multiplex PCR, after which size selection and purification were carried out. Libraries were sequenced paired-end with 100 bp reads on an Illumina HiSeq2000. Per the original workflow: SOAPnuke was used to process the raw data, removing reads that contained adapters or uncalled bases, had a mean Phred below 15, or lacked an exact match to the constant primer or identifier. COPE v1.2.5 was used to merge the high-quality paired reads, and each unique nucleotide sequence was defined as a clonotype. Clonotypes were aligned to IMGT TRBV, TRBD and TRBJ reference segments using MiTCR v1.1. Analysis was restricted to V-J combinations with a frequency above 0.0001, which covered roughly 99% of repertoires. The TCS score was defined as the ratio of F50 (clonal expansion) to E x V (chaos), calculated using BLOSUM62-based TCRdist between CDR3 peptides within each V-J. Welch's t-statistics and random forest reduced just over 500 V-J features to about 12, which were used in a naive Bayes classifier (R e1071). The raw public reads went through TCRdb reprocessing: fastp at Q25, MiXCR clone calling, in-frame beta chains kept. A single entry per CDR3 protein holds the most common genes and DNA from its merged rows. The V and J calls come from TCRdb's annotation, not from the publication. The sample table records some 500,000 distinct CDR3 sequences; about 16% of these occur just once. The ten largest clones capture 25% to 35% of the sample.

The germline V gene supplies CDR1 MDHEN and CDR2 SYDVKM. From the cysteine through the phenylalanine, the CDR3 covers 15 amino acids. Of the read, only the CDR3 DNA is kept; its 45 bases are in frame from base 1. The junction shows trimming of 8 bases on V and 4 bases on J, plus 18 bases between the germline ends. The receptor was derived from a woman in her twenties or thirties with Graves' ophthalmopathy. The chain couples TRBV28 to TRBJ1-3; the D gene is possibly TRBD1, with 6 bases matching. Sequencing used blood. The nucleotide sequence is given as TGTGCCAGCGGCCGCGGGGGGGCCGCGGGAAACACCATATATTTT. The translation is CASGRGGAAGNTIYF.